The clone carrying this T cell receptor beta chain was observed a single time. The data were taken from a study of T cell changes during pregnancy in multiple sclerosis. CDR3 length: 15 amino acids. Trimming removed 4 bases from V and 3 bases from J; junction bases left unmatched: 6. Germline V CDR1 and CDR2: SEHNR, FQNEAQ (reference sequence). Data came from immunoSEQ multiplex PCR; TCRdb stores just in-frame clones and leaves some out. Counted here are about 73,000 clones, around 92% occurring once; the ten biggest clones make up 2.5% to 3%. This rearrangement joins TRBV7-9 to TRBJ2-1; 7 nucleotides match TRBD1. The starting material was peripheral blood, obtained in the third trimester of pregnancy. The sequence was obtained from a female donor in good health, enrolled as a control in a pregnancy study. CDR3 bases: TGTGCCAGCAGCTCTGAGAGACAGGGCTACAATGAGCAGTTCTTC. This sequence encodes CASSSERQGYNEQFF.